These 16 T cell receptor beta chains were sequenced from one sample in a study of OX40 agonist ivuxolimab in advanced cancers. The method behind the library was the immunoSEQ multiplex PCR assay. The source is immuneACCESS, and TCRdb retained only in-frame sequences with V and J called. Part of the clones is not carried over; for the studies checked, unresolved V genes explain less than half of this, and the remainder is unexplained. This sample holds about 62,000 clones; 85% were observed only once. Around 4% of the sample lies in the top ten. The input for sequencing was CD4+ or CD8+ T cells sorted from blood, taken in a trial of the OX40 agonist ivuxolimab. Source of these receptors: an adult with an advanced solid tumor such as melanoma, head and neck, liver or kidney cancer.

This clone is medium-sized within its sample. V is TRBV19 and J is TRBJ2-4; 7 positions agree with TRBD1. Per the germline V gene, CDR1 is LNHDA and CDR2 is SQIVND (reference sequence). With 6 bases clipped from V and 7 bases from J, the junction kept 0 bases outside the gene matches. The CDR3 totals 11 residues. In DNA, the CDR3 is TGTGCCAGTAGGGACAGGAACATTCAGTACTTC. The encoded protein is CASRDRNIQYF.

V and J are TRBV10-3 and TRBJ2-5; 9 nucleotides match TRBD2. The J segment lost 4 bases and the V segment lost 3 bases, leaving 18 bases of the junction unmatched. Germline lookup yields CDR1 ENHRY and CDR2 SYGVKD. The CDR3 is 19 amino acids. For the CDR3, the DNA is TGTGCCATCAGTGACATTGGGGGCCCCGCACTAGCGGGTGGAGAGACCCAGTACTTC. This encodes CAISDIGGPALAGGETQYF.

The rearrangement links TRBV4-1 to TRBJ1-2; a weak D match, TRBD1 (6 bases). V was cut by 3 bases and J by 7 bases, with 15 bases left in between. Germline V gene lookup returns CDR1 MGHRA and CDR2 YSYEKL. This CDR3 is built from 14 residues. CDR3: CASSHYIQGRGYTF. CDR3 nucleotide sequence: TGCGCCAGCAGCCATTATATACAGGGTCGTGGCTACACCTTC.

The chain couples TRBV15 to TRBJ2-7; D is ambiguous. Trimming cost V 0 bases and J 6 bases, with 18 bases left between them. Germline values: CDR1 LNHNV, CDR2 YYDKDF (reference sequence). This CDR3 is built from 16 residues. The CDR3 DNA is TGTGCCACCAGCAGAGATGGTGGCCAGTTGCGCGGCGAGCAGTACTTC. This translates into CATSRDGGQLRGEQYF.

The CDR3 DNA sequence: TGTGCCAGCAGCAGCCTAGGGACAGGGGCTACAGATACGCAGTATTTT. It codes for CASSSLGTGATDTQYF. The chain has TRBV5-8 and TRBJ2-3; 10 positions match TRBD1. Germline CDR1 SGHTS, CDR2 YDEGEE. V lost 4 bases, J lost 3 bases, and 8 bases stayed unmatched. The CDR3 runs to 16 residues. Supplemented by reference TRBV5-8 and TRBJ2-3, the full variable domain reads EAGVTQSPTHLIKTRGQQATLRCSPISGHTSVYWYQQALGLGLQFLLWYDEGEERNRGNFPPRFSGRQFPNYSSELNVNALELEDSALYLCASSSLGTGATDTQYFGPGTRLTVL.

J is TRBJ2-7 and V is TRBV5-1; the match to TRBD1 covers 10 bases. V lost 3 bases and J lost 3; bases outside the gene matches: 18. Looked up from germline, CDR1 is SGHRS and CDR2 is YFSETQ. This CDR3 is 19 amino acids long. CDR3 in amino acids: CASSSPADRGLSGFYEQYF. The CDR3 DNA reads as TGCGCCAGCAGCTCCCCGGCTGACAGGGGGCTTAGTGGTTTCTACGAGCAGTACTTC. The variable domain in full, with the rest retrieved from reference TRBV5-1 and TRBJ2-7, is KAGVTQTPRYLIKTRGQQVTLSCSPISGHRSVSWYQQTPGQGLQFLFEYFSETQRNKGNFPGRFSGRQFSNSRSEMNVSTLELGDSALYLCASSSPADRGLSGFYEQYFGPGTRLTVT.

This rearrangement joins TRBV4-2 to TRBJ2-6; no reliable D call. Germline V lookup: CDR1 LGHNA, CDR2 YNFKEQ. This CDR3 region has 17 residues. The V end lost 4 bases, the J end lost 1 base, and 14 bases lay between the germline ends. DNA of the CDR3: TGTGCCAGCAGCCTAACCGGCCGACCATCTGGGGCCAACGTCCTGACTTTC. Translation: CASSLTGRPSGANVLTF.

This clone came up a few times. V and J are TRBV5-1 and TRBJ1-2; D gene uncertain. The CDR3 totals 14 residues. Trimming removed 4 bases from V and 0 bases from J, with 10 bases in between. The germline V gene has CDR1 SGHRS and CDR2 YFSETQ. CDR3 region: CASSPVVTNYGYTF. CDR3 in DNA: TGCGCCAGCAGCCCGGTGGTTACTAACTATGGCTACACCTTC.

The genes are TRBV11-1 and TRBJ2-3; 7 bases map to TRBD1. The CDR3 has 13 residues. Trimming removed 1 base from V and 8 bases from J; junction bases left unmatched: 3. Germline CDR1 is SGHAT and CDR2 is FQDESV (reference sequence). The CDR3 loop reads CASSLEGGGTQYF. The DNA for the CDR3 is TGTGCCAGCAGCTTAGAAGGGGGCGGTACGCAGTATTTT.

V is TRBV5-1 and J is TRBJ2-3; D not resolved. The CDR3 length is 14 residues. V lost 2 bases and J 0 bases, leaving 7 bases between the germline ends. Germline V CDR1 and CDR2: SGHRS, YFSETQ. The chain's CDR3 is CASSFTESTDTQYF. The CDR3 DNA follows: TGCGCCAGCAGCTTTACCGAAAGCACAGATACGCAGTATTTT.

The chain carries TRBV6-6 and TRBJ2-7; weak D call: TRBD1 (5 bases). CDR1 and CDR2 from the germline V gene are MNHNY and SVGAGI (reference sequence). Trimming took off 2 bases at V and 3 bases at J, with 14 bases between the two ends. The CDR3 runs to 15 residues. The CDR3 loop reads CASSYQGGSYYEQYF. The CDR3 DNA reads TGTGCCAGCAGTTACCAGGGCGGCTCCTACTACGAGCAGTACTTC.

This rearrangement joins TRBV11-2 to TRBJ2-3; D gene uncertain. Germline V gene lookup returns CDR1 SGHAT and CDR2 FQNNGV. Trimming left V 7 bases short and J 3 bases short, with 17 bases between. CDR3 length equals 15 residues. The CDR3 loop reads CASNTNAIRTDTQYF. DNA of the CDR3: TGTGCCAGCAACACGAACGCCATCCGAACAGATACGCAGTATTTT. Variable domain in full (rest from reference TRBV11-2 and TRBJ2-3): EAGVAQSPRYKIIEKRQSVAFWCNPISGHATLYWYQQILGQGPKLLIQFQNNGVVDDSQLPKDRFSAERLKGVDSTLKIQPAKLEDSAVYLCASNTNAIRTDTQYFGPGTRLTVL.

The chain links TRBV7-8 to TRBJ2-1; D is unresolved. V gave up 5 bases and J gave up 8 bases, with 28 bases separating them. The CDR3 extends over 18 amino acids. CDR1 and CDR2 from the germline V gene are SGHVS and FQNEAQ. The CDR3: CASSRGRDGSRVSHEQFF. The CDR3 coding sequence is TGTGCCAGCAGCCGTGGTAGAGATGGGTCTAGAGTTTCCCATGAGCAGTTCTTC.

This sequence joins TRBV4-1 and TRBJ2-4; D perhaps matches TRBD1 (5 bases). Per germline, CDR1 MGHRA and CDR2 YSYEKL. This CDR3 spans 15 amino acids. The V gene lost 2 bases and the J gene lost 1 base, with 9 bases spanning the gap. CDR3 sequence reads: CASSQFPGAKNIQYF. CDR3 in DNA: TGCGCCAGCAGCCAATTTCCAGGGGCCAAAAACATTCAGTACTTC.

As DNA, the CDR3 is TGTGCCAGCAGCTTAGGAGCGGGAGGGTTCACAGATACGCAGTATTTT. Protein sequence: CASSLGAGGFTDTQYF. This chain links TRBV11-3 with TRBJ2-3; 10 bases align to TRBD2. Germline CDR1 SGHNT, CDR2 YENEEA. This CDR3 has 16 amino acids. J was trimmed by 2 bases and V by 1 base; bases with no gene match: 3.

The V gene is TRBV30, the J gene TRBJ2-2, with TRBD1 matching over 11 bases. This CDR3 comprises 13 residues. Per germline, CDR1 GTSNPN and CDR2 SVGIG (reference sequence). After removal of 5 bases from V and 7 bases from J, the junction contained 3 bases not matched to a gene. For the CDR3, the DNA is TGTGCCTGGGGACAGGGGGCGCGCGGGGAGCTGTTTTTT. It translates to CAWGQGARGELFF.